The present T cell receptor beta chain was sequenced within a study of vaccination effects on CD4 cells after COVID-19. CDR3 length: 13 residues. Per the germline V gene, CDR1 is ENHRY and CDR2 is SYGVKD. Deletions cut 6 bases from V and 13 bases from J, with 21 bases between. CD4+ T cells specific for antigen were expanded with viral peptide pools by the ViraFEST assay before sequencing. Culture proceeded for about ten days, and CD4+ T cells were then isolated. Documented for the person is a PCR-confirmed SARS-CoV-2 infection occurring between March and December 2020. Data came from immunoSEQ multiplex PCR; TCRdb stores just in-frame clones and leaves some out. The table records 70,000 or so clones, roughly two thirds of them present only once. For this clone: Its antigen remains unknown.

The sample consisted of CD4+ T cells from PBMCs cultured with HIV peptides, taken before COVID-19 vaccination. Subset defined: HIV-1 Nef peptide pool negative control/reference culture. The sequence derives from a human donor who had a prior SARS-CoV-2 infection. The chain uses TRBV10-3 and TRBJ1-2; D unresolved. Written as DNA, the CDR3 is TGTGCCATCAGCTCTGGCTGGGGTCAGTCCTGCACCTTC. It yields the protein CAISSGWGQSCTF.